This TCR beta chain was profiled in a study of regulatory T cells in long-lasting Graves disease. Study-level results: Segments TRBV28, TRBJ1-2 and TRBJ2-5 showed preferential usage in persistent disease.

CDR3 length: 14 residues. Germline trimming cut 7 bases from V and 2 bases from J; bases unmatched to any gene: 8. Germline V gene sequence: CDR1 MNHNS, CDR2 SASEGT. Time point denoted: newly diagnosed GD, antithyroid drugs for less than 3 months. With RNA extracted from PBMCs as input, the TCR library was made. Arm-PCR of CDR3 regions with iRepertoire HTBI primers generated TCR beta libraries. TCRdb redid the calling of the multiplex PCR reads with MiXCR, one entry per CDR3 protein. The sample lists about 620,000 distinct CDR3 sequences, roughly 15% occurring once. The sample holds many counts of this clonotype. Its target is not known. This same sample was also taken into another study, of T cells in Graves' hyperthyroidism and ophthalmopathy.

This specimen was peripheral blood mononuclear cells (PBMCs), taken at new diagnosis, from a patient treated with antithyroid drugs. The sequence came from a woman younger than 45 with Graves disease. V usage is TRBV6-1 and J usage is TRBJ2-7, with 7 bases matching TRBD1. Here the CDR3 DNA reads TGTGCCAGCACCGTTGACAGGGCCGCCTACGAGCAGTACTTC. Translating it yields CASTVDRAAYEQYF.